A selection of T cell receptor beta chains follows, all from one sample in a study of STAT5B mutations in CD4+ large granular lymphocyte leukemia. TCRdb's copy holds only in-frame clones and misses some; the assay was immunoSEQ multiplex PCR. Altogether some 35,000 clones are present, approximately 90% being singletons, with the ten largest covering roughly 0.98%. Sample: CD4+ T cells from blood buffy coats. Receptors originate from a human donor in good health. Both conserved end residues are part of each CDR3. Fields, in order: D gene, clone size, V gene, J gene, CDR3 protein, CDR3 DNA. D genes are given only for firm matches. Clone size is shown for a subset of rows, as once, few, many or a class of expanded clone.

.	.	TRBV7-8	TRBJ1-3	CASSLTGTGNTIYF	TGTGCCAGCAGCTTAACAGGGACTGGAAACACCATATATTTT
.	.	TRBV28	TRBJ1-5	CASSFSVRAGYQPQHF	TGTGCCAGCAGTTTTTCGGTTCGGGCAGGCTATCAGCCCCAGCATTTT
TRBD2	.	TRBV11-2	TRBJ2-1	CASSLRSGTSYNEQFF	TGTGCCAGCAGTCTTAGGAGCGGGACTTCTTACAATGAGCAGTTCTTC
.	.	TRBV1	TRBJ2-3	CTNLDSRTDTQYF	TGCACCAATCTGGACTCCCGCACAGATACGCAGTATTTT
.	.	TRBV5-5	TRBJ2-3	CASSLDYLGYF	TGTGCCAGCAGCTTGGACTACTTGGGGTATTTT
.	.	TRBV4-1	TRBJ2-2	CASSQERSRGGNTGELFF	TGCGCCAGCAGCCAAGAGAGGAGCAGGGGAGGGAACACCGGGGAGCTGTTTTTT
.	.	TRBV7-9	TRBJ2-2	CAIRAPGPQNTGELFF	TGTGCCATTCGTGCCCCGGGACCTCAGAACACCGGGGAGCTGTTTTTT
.	.	TRBV7-6	TRBJ2-5	CASSLATSIGSETQYF	TGTGCCAGCAGCTTAGCGACTAGTATCGGATCTGAGACCCAGTACTTC
TRBD1	.	TRBV6-6	TRBJ2-7	CASNRGQSNEQYF	TGTGCCAGCAACAGGGGGCAATCCAACGAGCAGTACTTC
TRBD2	.	TRBV11-3	TRBJ2-3	CASSVVIAGGYDTQYF	TGTGCCAGCAGCGTTGTAATAGCGGGGGGTTACGATACGCAGTATTTT
.	.	TRBV7-2	TRBJ1-6	CASSLGRANNSPLHF	TGTGCCAGCAGCTTAGGGCGGGCAAATAATTCACCCCTCCACTTT
.	.	TRBV7-2	TRBJ2-1	CASSLEARESSEQFF	TGTGCCAGCAGCTTAGAGGCCCGGGAGTCGAGTGAGCAGTTCTTC
.	.	TRBV6-6	TRBJ1-2	CASSRHDYGYTF	TGTGCCAGCAGTCGACACGACTATGGCTACACCTTC
.	.	TRBV6-1	TRBJ1-5	CASKIREYSNQPQHF	TGTGCCAGCAAAATCAGGGAGTATAGCAATCAGCCCCAGCATTTT
.	.	TRBV10-3	TRBJ1-3	CAISVDGQISGNTIYF	TGTGCCATCAGTGTTGATGGGCAAATCTCTGGAAACACCATATATTTT
.	once	TRBV5-1	TRBJ1-2	CASSFGPHRGYTF	TGCGCCAGCAGCTTTGGACCACATCGGGGCTACACCTTC
.	.	TRBV18	TRBJ1-6	CASSYQWGRDSPLHF	TGTGCCAGCTCTTACCAGTGGGGGAGGGATTCACCCCTCCACTTT
.	few	TRBV2	TRBJ2-1	CASSVLRGEQFF	TGTGCCAGCAGTGTGCTGAGAGGAGAGCAGTTCTTC
TRBD1	.	TRBV5-1	TRBJ1-1	CASSADRAEAFF	TGCGCCAGCAGCGCAGACAGGGCTGAAGCTTTCTTT
.	.	TRBV2	TRBJ1-2	CASTEVGGGYGYTF	TGTGCCAGCACCGAGGTGGGAGGGGGCTATGGCTACACCTTC
.	.	TRBV29-1	TRBJ2-3	CSVGGGGAGVTDTQYF	TGCAGCGTCGGAGGGGGCGGAGCCGGGGTCACAGATACGCAGTATTTT
.	.	TRBV5-1	TRBJ2-5	CASSFGGVPQETQYF	TGCGCCAGCAGCTTCGGCGGGGTCCCCCAAGAGACCCAGTACTTC
TRBD2	.	TRBV10-3	TRBJ2-5	CAISGSGRAQETQYF	TGTGCCATCAGTGGGAGCGGGAGGGCCCAAGAGACCCAGTACTTC
.	.	TRBV4-2	TRBJ1-3	CASSQAVGTSGNTIYF	TGTGCCAGCAGCCAAGCTGTGGGGACCTCTGGAAACACCATATATTTT
.	.	TRBV5-1	TRBJ2-3	CASSLDGGRVTDTQYF	TGCGCCAGCAGCTTGGATGGGGGGCGTGTCACAGATACGCAGTATTTT
TRBD2	.	TRBV7-2	TRBJ2-3	CASSNNVAGTDTQYF	TGTGCCAGCAGCAACAACGTAGCGGGGACAGATACGCAGTATTTT
.	.	TRBV29-1	TRBJ1-1	CSVGIRVGLNGAFF	TGCAGCGTTGGGATAAGGGTTGGCTTAAATGGAGCTTTCTTT
TRBD2	.	TRBV10-2	TRBJ2-3	CASSESTAGGGANTQYF	TGCGCCAGCAGTGAGTCCACGGCGGGAGGCGGCGCAAATACGCAGTATTTT
.	.	TRBV5-1	TRBJ2-7	CASSPVTGGYEQYF	TGCGCCAGCAGCCCAGTAACCGGGGGCTACGAGCAGTACTTC
TRBD1	few	TRBV7-3	TRBJ1-1	CASSFRRGLEAFF	TGTGCCAGCAGCTTTCGCAGGGGGCTTGAAGCTTTCTTT
.	.	TRBV19	TRBJ1-5	CATRIHASNQPQHF	TGTGCCACCCGTATACACGCTAGCAATCAGCCCCAGCATTTT
.	.	TRBV11-3	TRBJ2-1	CASSLDQRGELFF	TGTGCCAGCAGCTTAGATCAGCGTGGGGAGCTGTTCTTC